These 27 T cell receptor beta chains were sequenced from one sample in a study of shared T cell receptors in the human thymus. Method: immunoSEQ multiplex PCR; TCRdb's copy keeps in-frame clones and lacks some. Here the sample spans hundreds of thousands of clones, approximately 88% being singletons. The sample was also reused in another study, on human thymus T cells.

Sequencing used thymocytes. Source of these receptors: a boy younger than two with a congenital heart defect.

This sequence joins TRBV6-6 and TRBJ1-1, with D possibly being TRBD1 (5 bases). This CDR3 has 14 amino acids. Germline V gives CDR1 MNHNY, CDR2 SVGAGI (reference sequence). V was clipped by 3 bases and J by 5 bases, with 13 bases between them. DNA for the CDR3: TGTGCCAGCAGTTATACCGGGGGGTGGACTGAAGCTTTCTTT. It specifies CASSYTGGWTEAFF.

The chain has TRBV20-1 and TRBJ2-3, with D hard to call. Germline V gene sequence: CDR1 DFQATT, CDR2 SNEGSKA (reference sequence). The CDR3 sequence is 11 residues long. In nucleotides, the CDR3 is TGCAGACAACAGCCTTGGGATACGCAGTATTTT. It translates to CRQQPWDTQYF.

This sequence joins TRBV19 and TRBJ2-3, with 9 bases matching TRBD1. The CDR3 has 14 residues. Trimming at V came to 6 bases and at J to 0 bases, leaving 1 base not matched to a gene. Germline CDR1 LNHDA, CDR2 SQIVND (reference sequence). For the CDR3, the DNA is TGTGCCAGTAGCGGGACAGGGAGCACAGATACGCAGTATTTT. This encodes CASSGTGSTDTQYF.

V gene TRBV5-6 combines with J gene TRBJ2-7; a possible D gene is TRBD2 (5 bases). Germline V lookup: CDR1 SGHDT, CDR2 YYEEEE. The V and J ends lost 4 bases and 0 bases respectively, with 17 bases between them. The length of the CDR3 is 16 residues. This CDR3 reads CASSHRGQPRSYEQYF. The CDR3, as DNA: TGTGCCAGCAGCCATCGCGGGCAGCCTCGCTCCTACGAGCAGTACTTC.

J is TRBJ2-5 and V is TRBV7-9, with D maybe TRBD1 (6 bases). CDR1 and CDR2 (germline): SEHNR, FQNEAQ (reference sequence). Trimming pared 5 bases from V and 4 bases from J, leaving 14 bases between. This CDR3 region has 14 residues. The CDR3 nucleotides are TGTGCCAGCAGCCCCACAGGGTTGGTAGAGACCCAGTACTTC. Its protein is CASSPTGLVETQYF.

The rearrangement links TRBV28 to TRBJ2-1; 14 bases fit TRBD2. J was trimmed by 7 bases and V by 3 bases; bases with no gene match: 14. The CDR3 has 19 amino acids. Looked up from germline, CDR1 is MDHEN and CDR2 is SYDVKM. The CDR3 here is CASSFSTPGLAGERNEQFF. CDR3 sequence (DNA): TGTGCCAGCAGTTTCTCCACTCCGGGACTAGCGGGAGAGAGGAATGAGCAGTTCTTC. The full variable domain, completed using reference TRBV28 and TRBJ2-1, is DVKVTQSSRYLVKRTGEKVFLECVQDMDHENMFWYRQDPGLGLRLIYFSYDVKMKEKGDIPEGYSVSREKKERFSLILESASTNQTSMYLCASSFSTPGLAGERNEQFFGPGTRLTVL.

CDR3 loop: CASSLGGGNYGYTF. Here the CDR3 DNA reads TGTGCCAGCAGCTTGGGGGGGGGCAACTATGGCTACACCTTC. The chain has TRBV5-4 and TRBJ1-2, with TRBD1 as a possible D gene (6 bases). The V gene lost 0 bases and the J gene lost 2 bases, with 8 bases spanning the gap. CDR3 length: 14 amino acids. In germline, CDR1 is SGHNT, CDR2 YYREEE (reference sequence).

The V gene is TRBV14, the J gene TRBJ2-3; 13 positions agree with TRBD2. Germline trimming cut 6 bases from V and 4 bases from J; bases unmatched to any gene: 7. The CDR3 sequence is 16 residues long. CDR1 and CDR2 from the germline V gene are SGHDN and FVKESK. The CDR3 spells CASRPTLAGGADTQYF. DNA of the CDR3: TGTGCCAGCAGACCTACACTAGCGGGAGGGGCAGATACGCAGTATTTT.

CDR3 sequence (DNA): TGTGCCATCAGTCCACAGGGGGGGGACGAGCAGTACTTC. The encoded protein is CAISPQGGDEQYF. The rearrangement uses TRBV10-3 and TRBJ2-7; D is possibly TRBD1 (8 bases). Trimming took 5 bases from V and 5 from J, leaving 13 bases between them. CDR3 size: 13 residues. Per germline, CDR1 ENHRY and CDR2 SYGVKD.

The chain has TRBV2 and TRBJ2-2; TRBD1 matches 8 bases. Germline V gene sequence: CDR1 SNHLY, CDR2 FYNNEI. The trim removed 4 bases at V and 3 bases at J, leaving 7 bases unmatched. The CDR3 has 16 residues. CDR3: CASSGPGQVDTGELFF. CDR3 nucleotide sequence: TGTGCCAGCAGTGGACCGGGACAGGTGGACACCGGGGAGCTGTTTTTT.

Regarding this clone: The same CDR3 arises from other DNA sequences in this sample as well. The rearrangement links TRBV11-2 to TRBJ1-2, with D possibly being TRBD1 (6 bases). Germline CDR1 reads SGHAT; CDR2 reads FQNNGV. CDR3 length: 17 residues. V lost 1 base and J 1 base, leaving 16 bases between the germline ends. The DNA for the CDR3 is TGTGCCAGCAGCTTAGTAGGGGTGGACAGATTTAACTATGGCTACACCTTC. Its translation: CASSLVGVDRFNYGYTF.

The V gene is TRBV2, the J gene TRBJ2-1, with TRBD2 matching 15 bases. The trim removed 6 bases at V and 12 bases at J, leaving 15 bases unmatched. Per germline, CDR1 SNHLY and CDR2 FYNNEI. The CDR3 is 17 residues long. The CDR3 loop is CASRGPRTSGRARGQFF. The CDR3 nucleotides read TGTGCCAGCAGGGGCCCTAGGACTAGCGGGAGGGCTAGAGGGCAGTTCTTC.

The J gene is TRBJ2-7, the V gene TRBV10-2; 7 bases agree with TRBD2. CDR1 and CDR2 from the germline V gene are WSHSY and SAAADI. This CDR3 has 16 amino acids. Trimming cost V 0 bases and J 2 bases; bases outside gene matches: 7. This CDR3 is CASSESKRDYPYEQYF. The CDR3 nucleotides are TGCGCCAGCAGTGAGTCGAAGAGGGACTACCCCTACGAGCAGTACTTC.

This clone was seen more than once but under ten times. V and J are TRBV13 and TRBJ2-1; D is ambiguous. This CDR3 is 13 amino acids long. Germline V gene data show CDR1 as PRHDT and CDR2 as FYEKMQ (reference sequence). Trimming left V 3 bases short and J 8 bases short, with 11 bases between. This CDR3 reads CASSFSRHHEQFF. CDR3 DNA sequence: TGTGCCAGCAGCTTTAGTCGCCATCATGAGCAGTTCTTC.

The gene calls are TRBV6-5 and TRBJ2-5, with 9 positions matching TRBD1. The J call is in doubt because the DNA end fits TRBJ2-7 better. The CDR3 is 15 residues long. Germline V gene data show CDR1 as MNHEY and CDR2 as SVGAGI. CDR3 sequence (DNA): TGTGCCAGCAGCACAACCCGGACAGGGGTCTACGAGCAGTACTTC. Translated, it gives CASSTTRTGVYEQYF.

This sequence joins TRBV28 and TRBJ2-7, with a tentative D call TRBD2 (6 bases). Trimming cost V 6 bases and J 1 base, with 19 bases left between them. Germline V lookup: CDR1 MDHEN, CDR2 SYDVKM. The CDR3 totals 16 residues. For the CDR3, the DNA is TGTGCCAGCAGCTCGGGCGGGCGGGGCAGGTCCTACGAGCAGTACTTC. This sequence encodes CASSSGGRGRSYEQYF.

This clone was observed once. V gene TRBV7-7 combines with J gene TRBJ2-5; no firm D call. The CDR3 is 15 amino acids. CDR1 and CDR2 (germline): SSHAT, FNYEAQ (reference sequence). Trimming cost V 2 bases and J 9 bases, with 19 bases left between them. CDR3: CASSLHLTAVWAQYF. CDR3 DNA sequence: TGTGCCAGCAGCTTACACTTGACTGCGGTCTGGGCCCAGTACTTC.

In its sample, this clone was seen once. V is TRBV25-1 and J is TRBJ2-5; a weak D match, TRBD1 (6 bases). V dropped 4 bases and J dropped 1 base, with 13 bases sitting between them. CDR1 is MGHDK, CDR2 SYGVNS, per germline. This CDR3 has 15 amino acids. As DNA, the CDR3 is TGTGCCAGCAGTGTTACACAGGGTCGCCAAGAGACCCAGTACTTC. This translates into CASSVTQGRQETQYF. The whole variable domain, remainder taken from reference TRBV25-1 and TRBJ2-5, is EADIYQTPRYLVIGTGKKITLECSQTMGHDKMYWYQQDPGMELHLIHYSYGVNSTEKGDLSSESTVSRIRTEHFPLTLESARPSHTSQYLCASSVTQGRQETQYFGPGTRLLVL.

The CDR3 nucleotides read TGTGCCAGCAGCCAGACTAGCGGGAGTCCCGCAGATACGCAGTATTTT. Protein product: CASSQTSGSPADTQYF. This chain joins TRBV27 and TRBJ2-3; TRBD2 aligns across 12 bases. Unmatched junction bases numbered 8, after V lost 6 bases and J lost 4 bases. From germline, CDR1 is MNHEY and CDR2 SMNVEV (reference sequence). The CDR3 runs 16 residues.

This clone was counted a single time. The genes are TRBV7-8 and TRBJ2-1; 9 bases agree with TRBD2. This CDR3 region has 16 residues. The trim removed 0 bases at V and 8 bases at J, leaving 8 bases unmatched. Germline V CDR1 and CDR2: SGHVS, FQNEAQ. Here the CDR3 DNA reads TGTGCCAGCAGCTTAGCGTTGCGGGAGGGCCGCGATGAGCAGTTCTTC. Its translation: CASSLALREGRDEQFF.

The CDR3 sequence is CASTSGQGSHEQYF. The CDR3, as DNA: TGTGCCAGCACCTCTGGACAGGGAAGCCACGAGCAGTACTTC. The chain employs TRBV5-6 and TRBJ2-7, with TRBD1 identical over 8 bases. The CDR3 has 14 amino acids. Unmatched junction bases numbered 10, after V lost 6 bases and J lost 5 bases. CDR1 is SGHDT, CDR2 YYEEEE, per germline. The whole variable domain, filled in from reference TRBV5-6 and TRBJ2-7, reads DAGVTQSPTHLIKTRGQQVTLRCSPKSGHDTVSWYQQALGQGPQFIFQYYEEEERQRGNFPDRFSGHQFPNYSSELNVNALLLGDSALYLCASTSGQGSHEQYFGPGTRLTVT.

The rearrangement uses TRBV28 and TRBJ2-7; 7 nucleotides line up with TRBD1. This CDR3 has 13 residues. Germline lookup yields CDR1 MDHEN and CDR2 SYDVKM. V gave up 3 bases and J gave up 7 bases; unmatched junction bases: 6. The CDR3 loop reads CASSLIRGYEQYF. The CDR3 DNA sequence: TGTGCCAGCAGTTTGATCAGGGGGTATGAGCAGTACTTC.

The chain is built from TRBV15 and TRBJ2-5; TRBD1 matches 9 bases. The CDR3 is made up of 14 amino acids. V gave up 7 bases and J gave up 5 bases; unmatched junction bases: 8. In germline, CDR1 is LNHNV, CDR2 YYDKDF (reference sequence). DNA of the CDR3: TGTGCCACCAAACAGGGGGCCGGCCCGGAGACCCAGTACTTC. It encodes CATKQGAGPETQYF. Complete variable domain (other parts from reference TRBV15 and TRBJ2-5): DAMVIQNPRYQVTQFGKPVTLSCSQTLNHNVMYWYQQKSSQAPKLLFHYYDKDFNNEADTPDNFQSRRPNTSFCFLDIRSPGLGDTAMYLCATKQGAGPETQYFGPGTRLLVL.

The CDR3 sequence: CASSQGDEAGREGVYNEQFF. The CDR3 DNA is TGCGCCAGCAGCCAGGGGGATGAGGCCGGGAGGGAGGGGGTGTACAATGAGCAGTTCTTC. The gene calls are TRBV4-3 and TRBJ2-1; 8 nucleotides line up with TRBD2. Unmatched junction bases numbered 20, after V lost 3 bases and J lost 4 bases. This CDR3 has 20 residues. CDR1 is LGHNA, CDR2 YSLEER, per germline.

This clone has just one count. V gene TRBV12-5 combines with J gene TRBJ2-3; D gene uncertain. The V and J ends lost 3 bases and 2 bases respectively, with 9 bases between them. This CDR3 spans 14 amino acids. Per the germline V gene, CDR1 is LGHNT and CDR2 is FRNRAP. The CDR3 DNA follows: TGTGCTAGTGGTTTTACTCTACCCACAGATACGCAGTATTTT. Residues: CASGFTLPTDTQYF.

This clone was counted once. This chain connects TRBV18 to TRBJ2-7, with D possibly being TRBD1 (6 bases). Germline V lookup: CDR1 KGHSH, CDR2 LQKENI. The CDR3 covers 17 residues. The V end lost 0 bases, the J end lost 2 bases, and 17 bases lay between the germline ends. CDR3 sequence: CASSPPRGHNRTYEQYF. The DNA for the CDR3 is TGTGCCAGCTCACCACCGAGGGGACACAACCGGACCTACGAGCAGTACTTC.

The V gene is TRBV7-9, the J gene TRBJ2-7; TRBD2 aligns across 8 bases. The CDR3 sequence is 16 residues long. The germline V gene encodes CDR1 SEHNR and CDR2 FQNEAQ (reference sequence). V shed 4 bases and J 4 bases; nucleotides not matched to a gene: 12. CDR3 residues: CASSCREGGMFYEQYF. The CDR3, as DNA: TGTGCCAGCAGCTGTCGGGAGGGAGGAATGTTTTACGAGCAGTACTTC.